This note documents a single T cell receptor (beta chain) sequence. The antigen is unknown. These data originate in a study of siplizumab effects on memory and regulatory T cells. Per individual sample, about 10^5 TCR templates were assayed. Profiling relied on immunoSEQ multiplex PCR, and the TCRdb table lists in-frame clones only, not all of them. The sample comprises more than 85,000 clones, around 92% of which are singletons, and 0.73% rests with the top ten. Study findings and constraints: Controls had around 26% Treg-derived mappable alloreactive CD4+ clones on average, versus less than 70% with siplizumab. Sequences below about 10^-5 frequency were poorly captured. As a result, only a minor fraction of alloreactive clones mapped to unstimulated subsets.

Trimming removed 3 bases at V and 2 bases at J, with 5 bases between. Germline CDR1 MDHEN, CDR2 SYDVKM. The CDR3 runs 12 residues. The V call is TRBV28, the J call TRBJ2-7, with D unresolved. Specimen: Tregs sorted from blood. This TCR derives from a human donor in good health. This chain's CDR3 is CASSLLTYEQYF. The DNA of the CDR3 is TGTGCCAGCAGTTTGCTGACCTACGAGCAGTACTTC.